This T cell receptor beta chain originates from a study of blood T cell repertoires in COVID-19. Study in general: The samples span acute and convalescent COVID-19 from the United States, Italy and Spain. Sources were T cells, B-cell-depleted T cells, or PBMCs; the material itself was cDNA or gDNA.

The CDR3 extends over 14 amino acids. The V gene's germline CDR1 is SGHNT and CDR2 YYREEE (reference sequence). Trimming took 4 bases from V and 4 from J, leaving 14 bases between them. In the authors' methods: Estimates of nucleated cell counts were drawn from the amplification of reference gene primers. The repertoire was sequenced with immunoSEQ multiplex PCR; TCRdb's copy has only in-frame clones and lacks some. Clonal size and the V and J genes are those of that table, whereas D and trimming came from the DNA. The sample holds under 95,000 clones, 87% seen once. This clone was observed a few times.

This receptor was identified in a woman between 50 and 59 years old with acute or convalescent COVID-19. This chain joins TRBV5-4 and TRBJ1-2; D gene uncertain. The specimen sequenced was peripheral blood. The CDR3 sequence is CASSPNLLGYGYTF. The DNA of the CDR3 is TGTGCCAGCAGCCCTAACCTACTTGGCTATGGCTACACCTTC. The whole variable domain, filled in from reference TRBV5-4 and TRBJ1-2, reads ETGVTQSPTHLIKTRGQQVTLRCSSQSGHNTVSWYQQALGQGPQFIFQYYREEENGRGNFPPRFSGLQFPNYSSELNVNALELDDSALYLCASSPNLLGYGYTFGSGTRLTVV.